One and the same sample provided the 31 T cell receptor beta chains below, sequenced in a study of human T cells and chemical hapten exposure. This sample's time point: patch test 1, 2 weeks after DPC sensitization. Treatment here: therapeutic diphenylcyclopropenone sensitization with weekly scalp DPC. MiXCR, run by TCRdb on the RACE reads, gives a single entry per CDR3 protein. The sample records just under 350,000 distinct CDR3 sequences, under 9% being singletons. Sequences were derived from whole blood, sampled in connection with sensitization to the hapten diphenylcyclopropenone (DPC). All receptors derive from a woman aged 18-29 years with alopecia areata. Some clones in this sample may be carry-over from other donors' samples.

The chain uses TRBV3-1 and TRBJ1-1, with D hard to call. Germline V gives CDR1 LGHDT, CDR2 YNNKEL (reference sequence). Trimming took 0 bases from V and 2 from J, leaving 13 bases between them. The CDR3 contains 16 residues. The CDR3 protein is CASSQEFRRANTEAFF. The CDR3 coding sequence is TGTGCCAGCAGCCAAGAGTTTAGGAGGGCTAACACTGAAGCTTTCTTT. Drawing the rest from reference TRBV3-1 and TRBJ1-1, the complete variable domain is DTAVSQTPKYLVTQMGNDKSIKCEQNLGHDTMYWYKQDSKKFLKIMFSYNNKELIINETVPNRFSPKSPDKAHLNLHINSLELGDSAVYFCASSQEFRRANTEAFFGQGTRLTVV.

This clonotype was found many times. The V and J genes are TRBV4-3 and TRBJ1-1; 7 bases are shared with TRBD1. The CDR3 covers 14 residues. J gave up 1 base and V 4 bases, and 3 bases lay outside the gene matches. Germline V gene lookup returns CDR1 LGHNA and CDR2 YSLEER. CDR3 DNA: TGCGCCAGCAGCCTGACAGGGCAGAACACTGAAGCTTTCTTT. This codes for CASSLTGQNTEAFF.

A few counts support this clonotype. The rearrangement joins TRBV18 to TRBJ1-2, with a weak D call TRBD1 (5 bases). The CDR3 is 16 residues long. Germline-derived CDR1 and CDR2 are KGHSH and LQKENI. Trimming removed 2 bases at V and 8 bases at J, with 21 bases between. CDR3 region: CASSPWDPQIWGGYTF. In DNA form, the CDR3 reads TGTGCCAGCTCACCATGGGACCCCCAAATATGGGGGGGCTACACCTTC.

This sequence joins TRBV18 and TRBJ2-2; D is undetermined. Between the trimmed V and J ends, which lost 2 bases and 7 bases, there was a span of 14 bases. CDR3 length: 15 residues. Germline V CDR1 and CDR2: KGHSH, LQKENI. CDR3: CASSPKSDGGGELFF. CDR3 DNA sequence: TGTGCCAGCTCACCAAAGTCGGATGGCGGCGGGGAGCTGTTTTTT.

The rearrangement joins TRBV7-8 to TRBJ1-3; D call uncertain. The V gene lost 0 bases and the J gene lost 0 bases, with 9 bases spanning the gap. This CDR3 comprises 16 residues. Per germline, CDR1 SGHVS and CDR2 FQNEAQ. The CDR3 bases are TGTGCCAGCAGCTTAGCGGGCCCGAGCTCTGGAAACACCATATATTTT. Residues: CASSLAGPSSGNTIYF.

This clonotype has a count of ten or more. This sequence joins TRBV3-1 and TRBJ2-2; no clear D gene. Between the trimmed V and J ends, which lost 4 bases and 6 bases, there was a span of 9 bases. Germline loops: CDR1 LGHDT, CDR2 YNNKEL (reference sequence). The CDR3 has 13 residues. In DNA, the CDR3 is TGTGCCAGCAGCCTCGCCGTGGCCGGGGAGCTGTTTTTT. Its translation: CASSLAVAGELFF.

This clonotype was detected only a few times. The V and J genes are TRBV6-5 and TRBJ1-5; 8 bases match TRBD1. With 0 bases clipped from V and 6 bases from J, the junction kept 1 base outside the gene matches. Germline V CDR1 and CDR2: MNHEY, SVGAGI. The CDR3 is 14 residues long. Written as DNA, the CDR3 is TGTGCCAGCAGTTACTCAGGGACAGGTCAGCCCCAGCATTTT. Translated: CASSYSGTGQPQHF.

The J gene is TRBJ1-1, the V gene TRBV12-5, with D unresolved. Germline CDR1 reads LGHNT; CDR2 reads FRNRAP. The CDR3 totals 17 residues. Between the trimmed V and J ends, which lost 7 bases and 1 base, there was a span of 22 bases. The CDR3: CASASRAGSRWNTEAFF. CDR3 in DNA: TGTGCTAGTGCCTCTCGGGCCGGGTCAAGATGGAACACTGAAGCTTTCTTT.

This clonotype was seen many times. The chain links TRBV12-3 or TRBV12-4 to TRBJ1-1, with D uncertain. V lost 5 bases and J lost 5, with 15 bases in between. The CDR3 covers 14 residues. CDR3: CASSMTGGSTEAFF. The CDR3 DNA sequence: TGTGCCAGCAGTATGACTGGAGGTTCGACTGAAGCTTTCTTT.

This clonotype has ten or more counts. This chain joins TRBV29-1 and TRBJ2-7; D may match TRBD1 or TRBD2 (5 bases each). Trimming removed 7 bases from V and 2 bases from J, with 18 bases in between. The CDR3 sequence is 14 residues long. CDR1 and CDR2 from the germline V gene are SQVTM and ANQGSEA. CDR3 DNA: TGCAGCGCCTACTACGGGACGGAAACCTACGAGCAGTACTTC. Its protein product is CSAYYGTETYEQYF.

The chain is built from TRBV12-3 or TRBV12-4 and TRBJ2-7, with TRBD2 as a possible D gene (6 bases). The V gene lost 6 bases and the J gene lost 4 bases, with 19 bases spanning the gap. The CDR3 spans 15 residues. The CDR3 loop is CASRRDSNPRYEQYF. As DNA, the CDR3 is TGTGCCAGCAGACGGGACTCCAACCCGCGGTACGAGCAGTACTTC.

This clonotype was counted at least ten times. This chain links TRBV2 with TRBJ2-1; tentative D call: TRBD1 (7 bases). Germline CDR1 is SNHLY and CDR2 is FYNNEI. Between the trimmed V and J ends, which lost 5 bases and 9 bases, there was a span of 23 bases. The CDR3 runs 16 residues. The CDR3 nucleotides are TGTGCCAGCAGTTATTTCTCCGCAGGGGGAGGAGGTGAGCAGTTCTTC. Translation gives CASSYFSAGGGGEQFF.

The chain employs TRBV20-1 and TRBJ2-1, with 7 positions matching TRBD1. The V and J ends lost 3 bases and 7 bases, in that order; junction bases with no gene match: 18. The V gene's germline CDR1 is DFQATT and CDR2 SNEGSKA (reference sequence). The CDR3 length is 17 residues. The CDR3 protein is CSASAILDRPDGNEQFF. CDR3 DNA: TGCAGTGCTAGTGCGATTTTGGACAGGCCGGACGGGAATGAGCAGTTCTTC.

The J gene is TRBJ2-1, the V gene TRBV3-1; 9 bases are shared with TRBD2. This CDR3 contains 17 residues. V was clipped by 2 bases and J by 0 bases; unmatched bases: 5. The germline gives CDR1 LGHDT, CDR2 YNNKEL (reference sequence). CDR3 coding DNA: TGTGCCAGCAGCCAATCCGGGACTAGCAGCTCCTACAATGAGCAGTTCTTC. This translates into CASSQSGTSSSYNEQFF.

This clonotype was counted many times. The gene calls are TRBV27 and TRBJ1-5; TRBD1 agrees at 7 bases. Germline V CDR1 and CDR2: MNHEY, SMNVEV (reference sequence). The CDR3 consists of 13 residues. V lost 6 bases, J lost 4 bases, and 3 bases stayed unmatched. The CDR3 spells CASRRDSNQPQHF. The CDR3 DNA reads TGTGCCAGCAGACGGGACAGTAATCAGCCCCAGCATTTT.

This clonotype was picked up many times. The rearrangement joins TRBV12-3 or TRBV12-4 to TRBJ2-7; D perhaps matches TRBD2 (6 bases). Trimming took 3 bases from V and 3 from J, leaving 9 bases between them. CDR3 length equals 13 residues. CDR3 sequence reads: CASSFGGGYEQYF. CDR3 sequence (DNA): TGTGCCAGCAGTTTCGGGGGAGGCTACGAGCAGTACTTC.

V usage is TRBV12-5 and J usage is TRBJ2-3; no definite D call. The CDR3 consists of 14 residues. The germline V gene encodes CDR1 LGHNT and CDR2 FRNRAP. V lost 7 bases to trimming and J lost 1 base, with 12 bases between them. CDR3 nucleotide sequence: TGTGCTAGTGCCCTAGAAACCCGCACAGATACGCAGTATTTT. As protein: CASALETRTDTQYF.

This clonotype was detected many times. The chain couples TRBV20-1 to TRBJ2-3; D might be TRBD2 (5 bases). The CDR3 runs 11 residues. V was trimmed by 7 bases and J by 2 bases, leaving 7 bases between them. Germline CDR1 reads DFQATT; CDR2 reads SNEGSKA (reference sequence). CDR3 in DNA: TGCAGTGGGGAGACCACAGATACGCAGTATTTT. Translating gives CSGETTDTQYF.

In the case of this clonotype: A much larger clone lies a single base off, so this may be a read error. The V gene is TRBV25-1, the J gene TRBJ2-6; D might be TRBD2 (6 bases). Trimming pared 3 bases from V and 1 base from J, leaving 13 bases between. CDR1 is MGHDK, CDR2 SYGVNS, per germline. This CDR3 region has 17 residues. Here the CDR3 DNA reads TGTGCCAGCAGTGATCCCGCGGGGAGGTCTGGGGCCAACGTCCTGACTTTC. This translates into CASSDPAGRSGANVLTF.

About this clonotype itself: At one boundary the junction diverges from the germline segment, which might be a read error. The chain couples TRBV9 to TRBJ1-3; a possible D gene is TRBD1 (5 bases). CDR1 and CDR2 from the germline V gene are SGDLS and YYNGEE. This CDR3 contains 15 residues. DNA of the CDR3: TGTGCCAGCAGCGTCAGAGACAGCTCTGGAAACACCGTATATTTT. It encodes CASSVRDSSGNTVYF. The full variable domain, its missing parts supplied by reference TRBV9 and TRBJ1-3, is DSGVTQTPKHLITATGQRVTLRCSPRSGDLSVYWYQQSLDQGLQFLIQYYNGEERAKGNILERFSAQQFPDLHSELNLSSLELGDSALYFCASSVRDSSGNTVYFGEGSWLTVV.

This clonotype was found many times. The rearrangement uses TRBV7-9 and TRBJ2-4; TRBD1 or TRBD2 may be the D gene (5 bases each). Germline assignment: CDR1 SEHNR and CDR2 FQNEAQ (reference sequence). Deletions cut 5 bases from V and 6 bases from J, with 23 bases between. The CDR3 consists of 17 residues. The CDR3 nucleotides are TGTGCCAGCAGCCCCCCCATCATATGGGACCCGGGAAACATTCAGTACTTC. Translation gives CASSPPIIWDPGNIQYF.

There are many counts of this clonotype. V and J are TRBV24-1 and TRBJ1-1, with 7 bases that match TRBD1. CDR1 and CDR2 (germline): KGHDR, SFDVKD. This CDR3 is built from 16 residues. Losses at the gene ends were 4 bases for V and 4 bases for J; bases not matched to a gene: 11. CDR3 loop: CATSEPETGLGTEAFF. In DNA form, the CDR3 reads TGTGCCACCAGTGAGCCCGAGACAGGGCTTGGCACTGAAGCTTTCTTT.

The CDR3 loop reads CASSQDMKGPEQFF. The CDR3 DNA is TGCGCCAGCAGCCAAGATATGAAGGGGCCTGAGCAGTTCTTC. The genes are TRBV4-3 and TRBJ2-1; possible D gene TRBD1, 5 bases. Trimming took off 0 bases at V and 9 bases at J, with 12 bases between the two ends. Germline lookup yields CDR1 LGHNA and CDR2 YSLEER. The CDR3 is 14 amino acids.

This clonotype was found a few times. The J gene is TRBJ2-5, the V gene TRBV7-2; 8 positions agree with TRBD2. The V gene's germline CDR1 is SGHTA and CDR2 FQGNSA. The CDR3 is 16 residues long. V lost 2 bases to trimming and J lost 1 base; unmatched junction nucleotides: 6. The CDR3 sequence is CASSLILAGAQETQYF. CDR3 nucleotides: TGTGCCAGCAGCTTAATCCTAGCGGGCGCCCAAGAGACCCAGTACTTC.

V and J are TRBV18 and TRBJ2-7; unclear D gene. V lost 2 bases and J lost 3, with 8 bases in between. This CDR3 has 13 amino acids. In germline, CDR1 is KGHSH, CDR2 LQKENI. CDR3 amino acids: CASSPGLLYEQYF. Here the CDR3 DNA reads TGTGCCAGCTCACCAGGGCTTCTCTACGAGCAGTACTTC.

This clonotype was counted a few times. V is TRBV7-9 and J is TRBJ1-2; D perhaps matches TRBD1 (6 bases). Germline CDR1 and CDR2: SEHNR and FQNEAQ (reference sequence). The CDR3 has 16 residues. The V and J ends lost 1 base and 1 base respectively, with 13 bases between them. CDR3 coding DNA: TGTGCCAGCAGCTTAGGAGGGGGTCTCCTTAACTATGGCTACACCTTC. This translates into CASSLGGGLLNYGYTF.

This clonotype was seen repeatedly, ten times or more. The V call is TRBV13, the J call TRBJ2-5; TRBD1 agrees at 10 bases. The CDR3 contains 15 residues. Per the germline V gene, CDR1 is PRHDT and CDR2 is FYEKMQ (reference sequence). V dropped 5 bases and J dropped 3; count of bases not matched to a gene: 6. The DNA for the CDR3 is TGTGCCAGCAGCCCCCTAGGACAGGGGGAAGAGACCCAGTACTTC. Translated: CASSPLGQGEETQYF.

This clonotype was found a few times. In nucleotides, the CDR3 is TGTGCCAGCACGTCTGCTGCCGGCGAAAAACTGTTTTTT. Translated: CASTSAAGEKLFF. The chain carries TRBV6-2 or TRBV6-3 and TRBJ1-4; D uncertain. Deletions cut 7 bases from V and 8 bases from J, with 14 bases between. The CDR3 totals 13 residues. CDR1 is MNHEY, CDR2 SVGEGT, per germline.

The chain joins TRBV19 to TRBJ2-3; 10 nucleotides align to TRBD1. This CDR3 is 16 amino acids long. Germline V gene lookup returns CDR1 LNHDA and CDR2 SQIVND (reference sequence). Trimming took 1 base from V and 4 from J; bases not matched to a gene: 5. The CDR3 protein is CASSIGAGQGADTQYF. The CDR3 region has the DNA TGTGCCAGTAGTATAGGGGCCGGACAGGGGGCAGATACGCAGTATTTT.

This clonotype has at least ten counts. This sequence joins TRBV7-9 and TRBJ2-1; D possibly corresponds to TRBD2 (7 bases). The CDR3 length is 15 residues. V dropped 0 bases and J dropped 8 bases, with 14 bases sitting between them. The germline V gene has CDR1 SEHNR and CDR2 FQNEAQ (reference sequence). CDR3 bases: TGTGCCAGCAGCTTAGCGGAGGGGGGGAGCGATGAGCAGTTCTTC. This translates into CASSLAEGGSDEQFF.

This clonotype has at least ten counts. The J gene is TRBJ2-5, the V gene TRBV4-3, with D possibly TRBD1 on 6 matching bases. The CDR3 runs 18 residues. The V end was cut by 8 bases, the J end by 2 bases, with 27 bases between. The germline CDR1 and CDR2 sequences are LGHNA and YSLEER. This CDR3 reads CASHPPDPLVGAQETQYF. CDR3 nucleotide sequence: TGCGCCAGCCACCCTCCTGACCCCTTGGTGGGGGCTCAAGAGACCCAGTACTTC.